Below, 5 T cell receptor beta chains from the same sample are listed, as sequenced in a study of early T cells in non-severe SARS-CoV-2 infection. TCRdb ran MiXCR on the 5' RACE reads and lists one entry per CDR3 protein. This sample has around 80,000 distinct CDR3 sequences; roughly an eighth occur once, and the top ten carry 1.4%. Sequenced: whole blood. The receptors were sampled from an adult who was a healthcare worker with PCR-confirmed SARS-CoV-2 infection or an uninfected control (not recorded which).

The gene calls are TRBV4-3 and TRBJ2-7; 7 bases line up with TRBD2. V lost 4 bases, J lost 1 base, and 10 bases stayed unmatched. This CDR3 comprises 16 residues. Germline V gene sequence: CDR1 LGHNA, CDR2 YSLEER. CDR3 loop: CASSPSQGGGSYEQYF. The CDR3 DNA follows: TGCGCCAGCAGCCCTTCCCAGGGCGGGGGTTCCTACGAGCAGTACTTC.

This clonotype appeared a few times. The chain carries TRBV7-8 and TRBJ2-1, with TRBD2 matching 9 bases. V lost 5 bases and J lost 5; bases outside the gene matches: 13. Germline V gives CDR1 SGHVS, CDR2 FQNEAQ. CDR3 length equals 17 residues. The CDR3 reads CASSLRRLAGYHNEQFF. The CDR3 DNA follows: TGTGCCAGCAGCCTCCGCCGCCTAGCGGGGTATCACAATGAGCAGTTCTTC.

This clonotype was seen at least ten times. The chain links TRBV19 to TRBJ2-7, with 7 positions matching TRBD1. With 6 bases clipped from V and 2 bases from J, the junction kept 7 bases outside the gene matches. Germline V gives CDR1 LNHDA, CDR2 SQIVND (reference sequence). CDR3 length: 14 residues. CDR3 region: CASSRYRGTYEQYF. The CDR3 DNA sequence: TGTGCCAGTAGCAGGTACAGGGGCACCTACGAGCAGTACTTC.

This clonotype was recorded at least ten times. This chain links TRBV5-1 with TRBJ2-5; 10 positions agree with TRBD2. The CDR3 totals 16 residues. Germline V gives CDR1 SGHRS, CDR2 YFSETQ. J gave up 1 base and V 0 bases, and 3 bases lay outside the gene matches. CDR3 sequence: CASSLDPSGGQETQYF. The DNA for the CDR3 is TGCGCCAGCAGCTTGGACCCTAGCGGGGGCCAAGAGACCCAGTACTTC.

In its sample, this clonotype was seen many times. The chain couples TRBV12-3 or TRBV12-4 to TRBJ2-7; 7 nucleotides agree with TRBD1. The CDR3 covers 15 residues. With V trimmed by 5 bases and J by 7 bases, 14 bases remained unmatched. The CDR3 sequence is CASSRQTGPYVEQYF. In nucleotides, the CDR3 is TGTGCCAGCAGTCGACAGACAGGGCCCTACGTGGAGCAGTACTTC.